The 10 T cell receptor beta chains presented below share a single source sample, sequenced in a study of Ad26.COV2.S vaccination and SARS-CoV-2 variants. Assay used: immunoSEQ multiplex PCR; TCRdb lists only in-frame clones, some missing. This sample has 400,000 to 450,000 clones, with about 92% found just once. Treatment defined: 19 received Ad26.COV2.S at low or high dose, single or two shots; 5 received placebo; per-sample allocation not given. All samples were drawn on day 63, counting from the first vaccine or placebo injection. Sequencing was performed on peripheral blood, taken in a trial of Ad26.COV2.S vaccine versus placebo. These receptors originate from a person aged 18 to 59 who received the Ad26.COV2.S COVID-19 vaccine or a placebo.

The chain carries TRBV5-6 and TRBJ2-5, with D unclear. CDR3 length equals 15 residues. V was trimmed by 1 base and J by 7 bases, leaving 17 bases between them. Germline CDR1 is SGHDT and CDR2 is YYEEEE. The CDR3 sequence is CASSLYGSKSGTQYF. For the CDR3, the DNA is TGTGCCAGCAGCTTGTATGGGTCCAAATCGGGGACCCAGTACTTC.

This sequence joins TRBV19 and TRBJ1-5, with D maybe TRBD1 (5 bases). The germline gives CDR1 LNHDA, CDR2 SQIVND (reference sequence). The V gene lost 1 base and the J gene lost 1 base, with 8 bases spanning the gap. CDR3 length: 15 residues. The CDR3 here is CASSIARVSNQPQHF. The DNA of the CDR3 is TGTGCCAGTAGTATAGCCAGGGTAAGCAATCAGCCCCAGCATTTT.

This chain connects TRBV28 to TRBJ1-2, with D unclear. The CDR3 loop spans 13 amino acids. The germline gives CDR1 MDHEN, CDR2 SYDVKM. V was clipped by 1 base and J by 1 base, with 4 bases between them. The CDR3 DNA follows: TGTGCCAGCAGTTTATTGGGTAACTATGGCTACACCTTC. Residues: CASSLLGNYGYTF.

The chain has TRBV2 and TRBJ2-3, with 8 bases matching TRBD2. Per the germline V gene, CDR1 is SNHLY and CDR2 is FYNNEI. CDR3 length: 16 residues. Losses at the gene ends were 8 bases for V and 4 bases for J; bases not matched to a gene: 14. CDR3 residues: CASAQEVAGFADTQYF. The CDR3 DNA is TGTGCCAGCGCCCAGGAGGTAGCGGGGTTCGCAGATACGCAGTATTTT.

The genes are TRBV6-5 and TRBJ2-3; tentatively, D is TRBD2 (6 bases). Looked up from germline, CDR1 is MNHEY and CDR2 is SVGAGI. This CDR3 comprises 15 residues. V lost 1 base to trimming and J lost 0 bases, with 8 bases between them. CDR3 coding DNA: TGTGCCAGCAGTTACTTACTAGCTAGCACAGATACGCAGTATTTT. As protein: CASSYLLASTDTQYF.

The rearrangement joins TRBV18 to TRBJ1-1; 7 bases align to TRBD1. Looked up from germline, CDR1 is KGHSH and CDR2 is LQKENI. V lost 3 bases, J lost 4 bases, and 11 bases stayed unmatched. The CDR3 has 16 residues. The CDR3 loop is CASSPISQGVVTEAFF. The CDR3 bases are TGTGCCAGCTCACCGATTAGCCAGGGGGTTGTCACTGAAGCTTTCTTT.

The chain recombines TRBV6-5 with TRBJ2-1, with D hard to call. Trimming took 7 bases from V and 2 from J, leaving 6 bases between them. The germline V gene encodes CDR1 MNHEY and CDR2 SVGAGI. The CDR3 consists of 12 residues. In DNA, the CDR3 is TGTGCCAGCATTCGGCCCTACAATGAGCAGTTCTTC. Protein: CASIRPYNEQFF.

V usage is TRBV15 and J usage is TRBJ1-3; TRBD1 is a possible D gene (5 bases). With 0 bases removed from V and 4 bases from J, the gap between germline ends came to 19 bases. Germline CDR1 and CDR2: LNHNV and YYDKDF (reference sequence). The CDR3 is 18 residues long. CDR3 sequence (DNA): TGTGCCACCAGCAGAGAAGGGTGGGGCCGGGCGCGAGGAAACACCATATATTTT. As protein: CATSREGWGRARGNTIYF.

The rearrangement uses TRBV11-2 and TRBJ2-2, with 8 bases lining up with TRBD2. Germline V CDR1 and CDR2: SGHAT, FQNNGV. There are 16 residues in the CDR3. The trim removed 2 bases at V and 4 bases at J, leaving 6 bases unmatched. CDR3 protein: CASSLLGRGVTGELFF. CDR3 nucleotide sequence: TGTGCCAGCAGCTTATTAGGGCGGGGGGTCACCGGGGAGCTGTTTTTT.

The rearrangement links TRBV7-2 to TRBJ2-7; 9 nucleotides match TRBD1. The V gene's germline CDR1 is SGHTA and CDR2 FQGNSA. V was clipped by 4 bases and J by 7 bases; unmatched bases: 14. The CDR3 consists of 16 residues. CDR3 loop: CASSWVPGQGQGEQYF. In DNA, the CDR3 is TGTGCCAGCAGCTGGGTCCCCGGACAGGGGCAAGGGGAGCAGTACTTC.